The 10 T cell receptor beta chains below were found in one sample sequenced in a study of beta chain features in type 1 diabetes (dated by TCRdb to 2017 to 2018). Receptor libraries were prepared by the immunoSEQ multiplex PCR assay. All of the isolated RNA was reverse transcribed with the High Capacity cDNA Reverse Transcription Kit, so expressed TCRB transcripts were sequenced. Not all clones reach the TCRdb copy of this immuneACCESS table, which keeps in-frame sequences only. Checked studies attribute under half of the gap to unresolved V genes and leave the rest unexplained. Within this sample are 15,000 to 17,000 clones, with 43% of them counted one time only. Approximately 0.53% of the sample goes to the ten largest clones. Input material: stem cell memory CD4+ T cells from blood. The cell subset or site tag for this specimen amounts to: stem cell-like memory CD4+ T cells. The origin of the receptors is a woman between 40 and 50 years old in good health.

By sample fraction, this clone is medium-sized (0.01 to 0.1%). The chain uses TRBV10-3 and TRBJ2-3; TRBD2 matches 7 bases. The V segment lost 6 bases and the J segment 3 bases; nucleotides outside the gene matches: 6. The CDR3 length is 14 residues. The germline V gene has CDR1 ENHRY and CDR2 SYGVKD. CDR3 DNA sequence: TGTGCCATCAGCCTCAGGGAGGGAACAGATACGCAGTATTTT. It specifies CAISLREGTDTQYF.

CDR3 amino acids: CATRSESSTGELFF. The CDR3 nucleotides are TGTGCCACCCGCAGCGAGTCGAGCACCGGGGAGCTGTTTTTT. This chain uses TRBV19 with TRBJ2-2, with D uncertain. The V and J ends lost 10 bases and 4 bases respectively, with 16 bases between them. Germline-derived CDR1 and CDR2 are LNHDA and SQIVND (reference sequence). This CDR3 contains 14 residues.

This clone was seen only a few times. This chain uses TRBV4-3 with TRBJ2-3; 10 bases fit TRBD2. The CDR3 is 15 amino acids. CDR1 LGHNA and CDR2 YSLEER come from the germline V gene. Unmatched junction bases numbered 4, after V lost 1 base and J lost 6 bases. CDR3 in amino acids: CASSQVTSGSDTQYF. The CDR3 DNA is TGCGCCAGCAGCCAAGTGACTAGCGGGTCCGATACGCAGTATTTT.

This chain joins TRBV11-2 and TRBJ2-1, with D perhaps matching TRBD2 (6 bases). From germline, CDR1 is SGHAT and CDR2 FQNNGV. CDR3 length: 15 amino acids. Trimming took off 0 bases at V and 10 bases at J, with 16 bases between the two ends. The CDR3 DNA sequence: TGTGCCAGCAGCTTAGATGGTTTAGGAGGGAACGAGCAGTTCTTC. Amino acid sequence: CASSLDGLGGNEQFF.

This clone has only one observation. The chain joins TRBV11-2 to TRBJ1-5; 8 bases align to TRBD1. With 3 bases clipped from V and 0 bases from J, the junction kept 1 base outside the gene matches. This CDR3 is 15 amino acids long. CDR1 is SGHAT and CDR2 is FQNNGV in the germline V gene. CDR3 sequence reads: CASSLGQDSNQPQHF. CDR3 in DNA: TGTGCCAGCAGCTTGGGACAGGATAGCAATCAGCCCCAGCATTTT. The entire variable domain, with the rest obtained from reference TRBV11-2 and TRBJ1-5, is as follows: EAGVAQSPRYKIIEKRQSVAFWCNPISGHATLYWYQQILGQGPKLLIQFQNNGVVDDSQLPKDRFSAERLKGVDSTLKIQPAKLEDSAVYLCASSLGQDSNQPQHFGDGTRLSIL.

The J gene is TRBJ2-5, the V gene TRBV25-1; TRBD2 agrees at 7 bases. CDR3 length: 14 residues. The germline V gene encodes CDR1 MGHDK and CDR2 SYGVNS. The junction had 5 bases not matched to a gene; V was cut back by 2 bases and J by 5 bases. The CDR3 DNA is TGTGCCAGCAGTGAAAACGCCGGGGGGGAGACCCAGTACTTC. Amino acids: CASSENAGGETQYF. The variable domain in full, with the rest retrieved from reference TRBV25-1 and TRBJ2-5, is EADIYQTPRYLVIGTGKKITLECSQTMGHDKMYWYQQDPGMELHLIHYSYGVNSTEKGDLSSESTVSRIRTEHFPLTLESARPSHTSQYLCASSENAGGETQYFGPGTRLLVL.

This clone was counted only a few times. The chain employs TRBV2 and TRBJ1-5; TRBD1 matches at 7 bases. After removal of 8 bases from V and 1 base from J, the junction contained 2 bases not matched to a gene. The CDR3 is 13 residues long. Germline loops: CDR1 SNHLY, CDR2 FYNNEI. CDR3 protein: CASGTVSNQPQHF. CDR3 in DNA: TGTGCCAGCGGGACAGTGAGCAATCAGCCCCAGCATTTT.

The gene calls are TRBV5-1 and TRBJ1-1; 7 bases align to TRBD1. V lost 0 bases, J lost 3 bases, and 2 bases stayed unmatched. CDR1 and CDR2 (germline): SGHRS, YFSETQ. This CDR3 comprises 14 residues. The DNA for the CDR3 is TGCGCCAGCAGCTTGGGAACAGGGGACACTGAAGCTTTCTTT. Its protein product is CASSLGTGDTEAFF.

This clone was counted only a few times. The chain is built from TRBV14 and TRBJ2-3; 10 positions agree with TRBD2. Germline V gene data show CDR1 as SGHDN and CDR2 as FVKESK. The CDR3 extends over 21 amino acids. V shed 0 bases, J shed 1 base, and the junction held 16 bases outside the gene matches. The CDR3 DNA sequence: TGTGCCAGCAGCCAAGATCGAATGGCTAGCGGGGGCCCCGCGGGCACAGATACGCAGTATTTT. This codes for CASSQDRMASGGPAGTDTQYF.

This clone has only a few counts. The V and J genes are TRBV27 and TRBJ1-1; 9 bases are a match to TRBD1. CDR1 and CDR2 (germline): MNHEY, SMNVEV (reference sequence). The CDR3 consists of 14 residues. Unmatched junction bases numbered 4, after V lost 5 bases and J lost 3 bases. The CDR3 sequence is CASSGTGSDTEAFF. The CDR3 region has the DNA TGTGCCAGCAGTGGGACAGGGTCGGACACTGAAGCTTTCTTT.